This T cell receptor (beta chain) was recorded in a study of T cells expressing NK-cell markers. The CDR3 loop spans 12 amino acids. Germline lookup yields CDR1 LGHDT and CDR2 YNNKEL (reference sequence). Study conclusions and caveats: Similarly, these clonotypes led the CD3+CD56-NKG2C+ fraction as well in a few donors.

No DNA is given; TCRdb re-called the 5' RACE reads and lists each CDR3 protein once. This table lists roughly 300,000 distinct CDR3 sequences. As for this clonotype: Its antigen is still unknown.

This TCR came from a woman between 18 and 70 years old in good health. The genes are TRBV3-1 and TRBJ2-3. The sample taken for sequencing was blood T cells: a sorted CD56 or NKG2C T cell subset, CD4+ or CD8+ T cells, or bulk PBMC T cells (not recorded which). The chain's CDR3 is CASSPGYYLQYF.